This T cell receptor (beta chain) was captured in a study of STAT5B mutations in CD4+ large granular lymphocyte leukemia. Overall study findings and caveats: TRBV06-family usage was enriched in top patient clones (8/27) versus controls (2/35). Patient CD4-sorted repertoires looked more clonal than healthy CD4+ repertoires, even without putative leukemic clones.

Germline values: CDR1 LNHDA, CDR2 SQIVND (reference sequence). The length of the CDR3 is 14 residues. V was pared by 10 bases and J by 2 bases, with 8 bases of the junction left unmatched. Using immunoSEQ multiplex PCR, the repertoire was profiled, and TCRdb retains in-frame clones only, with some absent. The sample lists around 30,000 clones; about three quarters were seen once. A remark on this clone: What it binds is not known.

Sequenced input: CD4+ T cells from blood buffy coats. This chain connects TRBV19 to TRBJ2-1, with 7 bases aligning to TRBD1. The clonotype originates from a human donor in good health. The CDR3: CATRDSGTYNEQFF. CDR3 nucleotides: TGTGCCACGAGGGACAGTGGGACCTACAATGAGCAGTTCTTC. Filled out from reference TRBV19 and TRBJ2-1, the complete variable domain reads DGGITQSPKYLFRKEGQNVTLSCEQNLNHDAMYWYRQDPGQGLRLIYYSQIVNDFQKGDIAEGYSVSREKKESFPLTVTSAQKNPTAFYLCATRDSGTYNEQFFGPGTRLTVL.